The 24 T cell receptor beta chains below come from one sample, sequenced in a study of cytomegalovirus exposure and HLA in healthy donors. The assay was immunoSEQ multiplex PCR, and TCRdb's table has in-frame clones only and misses some. The profile shows around 300,000 clones, approximately 88% of them singletons. Sequencing was carried out using PBMCs. Receptors were obtained from a man aged 25 to 40 in good health and CMV-seronegative.

This clone occurred once. This chain links TRBV27 with TRBJ1-1; D is uncertain. Per the germline V gene, CDR1 is MNHEY and CDR2 is SMNVEV (reference sequence). V was clipped by 4 bases and J by 7 bases, with 16 bases between them. CDR3 length: 14 amino acids. The CDR3: CASSSEVGAVEAFF. The CDR3 coding sequence is TGTGCCAGCAGTTCGGAGGTTGGAGCGGTTGAAGCTTTCTTT.

The V gene is TRBV6-6, the J gene TRBJ2-1; the match to TRBD1 covers 8 bases. Germline CDR1 reads MNHNY; CDR2 reads SVGAGI (reference sequence). This CDR3 spans 15 amino acids. V shed 6 bases and J 4 bases; nucleotides not matched to a gene: 8. The CDR3 nucleotides read TGTGCCAGCAGCAATGGTGACAGGGGATACAATGAGCAGTTCTTC. Translated, it gives CASSNGDRGYNEQFF.

This chain uses TRBV6-5 with TRBJ2-3; the D gene is possibly TRBD2 (7 bases). This CDR3 has 14 residues. Germline CDR1 MNHEY, CDR2 SVGAGI. The V end lost 5 bases, the J end lost 2 bases, and 11 bases lay between the germline ends. CDR3 sequence reads: CASSRGGNTDTQYF. In nucleotides, the CDR3 is TGTGCCAGCAGTAGGGGGGGTAACACAGATACGCAGTATTTT.

This sequence joins TRBV7-9 and TRBJ1-1, with D perhaps TRBD1 (5 bases). Germline assignment: CDR1 SEHNR and CDR2 FQNEAQ (reference sequence). CDR3 length equals 16 residues. V lost 5 bases to trimming and J lost 6 bases, with 22 bases between them. The CDR3 is CASSPDMGPGEAEAFF. The CDR3 DNA is TGTGCCAGCAGCCCTGATATGGGCCCGGGGGAGGCTGAAGCTTTCTTT.

This sequence joins TRBV7-6 and TRBJ2-7; 12 nucleotides agree with TRBD1. The CDR3 covers 14 residues. V lost 5 bases, J lost 5 bases, and 4 bases stayed unmatched. The germline CDR1 and CDR2 sequences are SGHVS and FNYEAQ. The CDR3 DNA follows: TGTGCCAGCAGCCGGGGACAGGGGGCGGACGAGCAGTACTTC. This encodes CASSRGQGADEQYF.

The chain is built from TRBV27 and TRBJ1-6; 8 bases are shared with TRBD1. J was trimmed by 10 bases and V by 4 bases; bases with no gene match: 9. Germline V CDR1 and CDR2: MNHEY, SMNVEV (reference sequence). This CDR3 has 15 residues. CDR3 sequence (DNA): TGTGCCAGCAGTTCCACCGGACAGGGTTCCTCACCCCTCCACTTT. Translating it yields CASSSTGQGSSPLHF.

The rearrangement uses TRBV5-4 and TRBJ1-1; 8 bases fit TRBD1. The CDR3 consists of 15 residues. V was pared by 0 bases and J by 3 bases, with 4 bases of the junction left unmatched. CDR1 and CDR2 from the germline V gene are SGHNT and YYREEE (reference sequence). The CDR3 loop is CASSLELDRDTEAFF. As DNA, the CDR3 is TGTGCCAGCAGCTTGGAATTGGACAGGGACACTGAAGCTTTCTTT.

The chain carries TRBV6-6 and TRBJ2-7; 9 positions agree with TRBD1. V shed 6 bases, J shed 4 bases, and the junction held 13 bases outside the gene matches. Per germline, CDR1 MNHNY and CDR2 SVGAGI (reference sequence). This CDR3 is built from 16 residues. This CDR3 reads CASRPLPGQGKYEQYF. CDR3 bases: TGTGCCAGCAGACCGCTCCCGGGACAGGGTAAATACGAGCAGTACTTC.

The table lists this clone with a count of one. The chain carries TRBV5-6 and TRBJ1-3; D gene unclear. CDR1 and CDR2 from the germline V gene are SGHDT and YYEEEE. The ends were cut back, 1 base at V and 3 bases at J, with 2 bases in the middle. The CDR3 covers 12 residues. CDR3 sequence: CASSLYGNTIYF. The CDR3 nucleotides read TGTGCCAGCAGCTTGTATGGAAACACCATATATTTT. Combining the CDR3 with reference TRBV5-6 and TRBJ1-3 gives the whole variable domain DAGVTQSPTHLIKTRGQQVTLRCSPKSGHDTVSWYQQALGQGPQFIFQYYEEEERQRGNFPDRFSGHQFPNYSSELNVNALLLGDSALYLCASSLYGNTIYFGEGSWLTVV.

The chain links TRBV18 to TRBJ2-2; D is unclear. The CDR3 runs 13 residues. From germline, CDR1 is KGHSH and CDR2 LQKENI. The V end lost 4 bases, the J end lost 1 base, and 4 bases lay between the germline ends. CDR3 protein: CASSRGNTGELFF. The CDR3 region has the DNA TGTGCCAGCTCACGAGGGAACACCGGGGAGCTGTTTTTT.

The chain carries TRBV6-6 and TRBJ2-3, with D unresolved. Trimming stripped 5 bases from V and 3 bases from J, with 6 bases between. Germline V CDR1 and CDR2: MNHNY, SVGAGI (reference sequence). The CDR3 contains 12 residues. CDR3 nucleotides: TGTGCCAGCAGTACAACGACAGATACGCAGTATTTT. Protein: CASSTTTDTQYF.

This chain links TRBV5-4 with TRBJ2-5, with D unresolved. V lost 0 bases, J lost 4 bases, and 7 bases lay in between. The CDR3 covers 13 residues. Germline V CDR1 and CDR2: SGHNT, YYREEE (reference sequence). CDR3 protein: CASSLAAVETQYF. The CDR3 DNA reads as TGTGCCAGCAGCTTGGCCGCGGTAGAGACCCAGTACTTC. Using reference TRBV5-4 and TRBJ2-5 for the parts outside the CDR3, the full variable domain is ETGVTQSPTHLIKTRGQQVTLRCSSQSGHNTVSWYQQALGQGPQFIFQYYREEENGRGNFPPRFSGLQFPNYSSELNVNALELDDSALYLCASSLAAVETQYFGPGTRLLVL.

The chain carries TRBV19 and TRBJ2-7, with D possibly being TRBD2 (6 bases). CDR1 and CDR2 from the germline V gene are LNHDA and SQIVND (reference sequence). This CDR3 has 16 residues. Trimming pared 6 bases from V and 0 bases from J, leaving 18 bases between. CDR3 residues: CASSTKGDSSSYEQYF. CDR3 bases: TGTGCCAGTAGCACCAAAGGGGACTCAAGCTCCTACGAGCAGTACTTC.

V usage is TRBV9 and J usage is TRBJ2-7; the D is unclear. In germline, CDR1 is SGDLS, CDR2 YYNGEE. The CDR3 consists of 14 residues. Deletions cut 0 bases from V and 2 bases from J, with 9 bases between. The CDR3: CASSVATQPYEQYF. DNA of the CDR3: TGTGCCAGCAGCGTAGCTACCCAACCCTACGAGCAGTACTTC.

Written as DNA, the CDR3 is TGCGCCAGCAGCGGAACAGCGGGGGGCAACACCGGGGAGCTGTTTTTT. It codes for CASSGTAGGNTGELFF. J is TRBJ2-2 and V is TRBV5-1; 9 bases are shared with TRBD2. The CDR3 totals 16 residues. The V and J ends lost 4 bases and 2 bases, in that order; junction bases with no gene match: 6. CDR1 is SGHRS and CDR2 is YFSETQ in the germline V gene.

This clone was recorded once. In DNA, the CDR3 is TGTGCCAGCAGTGAGTTCCCGCAAGGGGTCGTGGGCAATGAGCAGTTCTTC. As protein: CASSEFPQGVVGNEQFF. V and J are TRBV25-1 and TRBJ2-1, with D tentatively TRBD1 (5 bases). In germline, CDR1 is MGHDK, CDR2 SYGVNS. Trimming took 3 bases from V and 6 from J, leaving 21 bases between them. There are 17 residues in the CDR3.

The chain links TRBV11-2 to TRBJ2-7; D may be TRBD2 (5 bases). The CDR3 has 14 amino acids. V lost 5 bases, J lost 10 bases, and 21 bases lay in between. Germline V gene lookup returns CDR1 SGHAT and CDR2 FQNNGV. The CDR3 bases are TGTGCCAGCAGCCCCCGGGGAGTTCGAGTAATTCAGTACTTC. It codes for CASSPRGVRVIQYF.

The rearrangement joins TRBV19 to TRBJ2-7, with D possibly matching TRBD2 (5 bases). The CDR3 length is 13 residues. The germline CDR1 and CDR2 sequences are LNHDA and SQIVND (reference sequence). V dropped 3 bases and J dropped 2 bases, with 8 bases sitting between them. The CDR3 DNA is TGTGCCAGTAGTATCGGAGGTACCTACGAGCAGTACTTC. This sequence encodes CASSIGGTYEQYF.

The J gene is TRBJ2-3, the V gene TRBV10-3, with 8 nucleotides matching TRBD1. J gave up 4 bases and V 8 bases, and 11 bases lay outside the gene matches. Per the germline V gene, CDR1 is ENHRY and CDR2 is SYGVKD. This CDR3 comprises 15 residues. CDR3 in amino acids: CAIGSGGELADTQYF. Written as DNA, the CDR3 is TGTGCCATCGGCTCAGGGGGCGAGCTGGCAGATACGCAGTATTTT.

This sequence joins TRBV5-1 and TRBJ2-5; 11 positions agree with TRBD1. J lost 5 bases, V lost 2 bases, and 2 bases had no gene match. Germline V gives CDR1 SGHRS, CDR2 YFSETQ. This CDR3 contains 14 residues. CDR3 DNA: TGCGCCAGCAGCTTTGGACAGGGGGCCGAGACCCAGTACTTC. It yields the protein CASSFGQGAETQYF.

This clone was detected only once. The chain recombines TRBV6-1 with TRBJ1-4; D is perhaps TRBD1 (5 bases). CDR1 is MNHNS and CDR2 is SASEGT in the germline V gene. The CDR3 has 14 amino acids. V lost 6 bases and J lost 7, with 15 bases in between. The CDR3 sequence is CASREGGTGEKLFF. In DNA form, the CDR3 reads TGTGCCAGCAGAGAGGGAGGGACGGGTGAAAAACTGTTTTTT.

The CDR3 DNA reads as TGCGCCAGCAGCTTGTCGGACAGATTAAACACTGAAGCTTTCTTT. Translated: CASSLSDRLNTEAFF. The V and J genes are TRBV5-1 and TRBJ1-1; D is perhaps TRBD1 (6 bases). Trimming took off 1 base at V and 2 bases at J, with 12 bases between the two ends. This CDR3 comprises 15 residues. Germline CDR1 reads SGHRS; CDR2 reads YFSETQ.

The gene calls are TRBV4-3 and TRBJ2-7; perhaps TRBD2 as D (5 bases). Germline CDR1 is LGHNA and CDR2 is YSLEER. CDR3 length equals 14 residues. Trimming took 1 base from V and 3 from J, leaving 10 bases between them. CDR3 region: CASSQARVGYEQYF. The CDR3 nucleotides are TGCGCCAGCAGCCAAGCGAGGGTTGGCTACGAGCAGTACTTC.

The CDR3, as DNA: TGTGCCAGCAGGGGTAGGCCGACTTCCTACGAGCAGTACTTC. Protein sequence: CASRGRPTSYEQYF. This chain links TRBV27 with TRBJ2-7; D unresolved. From germline, CDR1 is MNHEY and CDR2 SMNVEV (reference sequence). CDR3 length: 14 residues. Trimming took off 6 bases at V and 1 base at J, with 13 bases between the two ends.